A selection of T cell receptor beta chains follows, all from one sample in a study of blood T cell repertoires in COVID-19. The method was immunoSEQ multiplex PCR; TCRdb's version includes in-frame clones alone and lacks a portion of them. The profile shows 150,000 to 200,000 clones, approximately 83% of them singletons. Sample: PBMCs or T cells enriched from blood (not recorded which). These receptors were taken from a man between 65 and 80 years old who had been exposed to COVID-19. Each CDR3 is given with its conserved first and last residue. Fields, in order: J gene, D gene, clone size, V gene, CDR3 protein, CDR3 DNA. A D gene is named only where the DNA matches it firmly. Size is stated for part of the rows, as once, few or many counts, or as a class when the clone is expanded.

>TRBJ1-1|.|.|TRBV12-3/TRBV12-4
CASSFAKGTEAFF
TGTGCCAGCAGTTTTGCCAAGGGGACTGAAGCTTTCTTT
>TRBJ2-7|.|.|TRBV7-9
CASSLSTVEQYF
TGTGCCAGCAGCTTATCTACAGTCGAGCAGTACTTC
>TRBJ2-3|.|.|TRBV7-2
CASSLARPDTQYF
TGTGCCAGCAGCTTAGCCAGGCCAGATACGCAGTATTTT
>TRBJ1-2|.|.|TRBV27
CASSSLSSIYGYTF
TGTGCCAGCAGTTCCCTCAGTTCCATCTATGGCTACACCTTC
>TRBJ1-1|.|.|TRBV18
CASSPTGNTEAFF
TGTGCCAGCTCACCAACCGGGAACACTGAAGCTTTCTTT
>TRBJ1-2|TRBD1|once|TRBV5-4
CASSPKTGDWSYGYTF
TGTGCCAGCAGCCCTAAAACAGGGGATTGGAGCTATGGCTACACCTTC
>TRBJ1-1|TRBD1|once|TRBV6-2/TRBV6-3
CASSYSKDRLVGEAFF
TGTGCCAGCAGTTACTCTAAGGACAGGCTGGTTGGAGAAGCTTTCTTT
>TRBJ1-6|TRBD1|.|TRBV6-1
CASSEARQGSYNSPLHF
TGTGCCAGCAGTGAAGCACGACAGGGAAGCTATAATTCACCCCTCCACTTT
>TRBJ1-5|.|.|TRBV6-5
CASLYGGPNQPQHF
TGTGCCAGCCTTTACGGAGGGCCAAATCAGCCCCAGCATTTT
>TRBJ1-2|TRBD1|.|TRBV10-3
CAISEGQGARYGYTF
TGTGCCATCAGTGAGGGCCAGGGGGCTAGGTATGGCTACACCTTC
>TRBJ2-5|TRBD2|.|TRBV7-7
CASSLSPSGGQETQYF
TGTGCCAGCAGCTTATCTCCTAGCGGGGGGCAAGAGACCCAGTACTTC
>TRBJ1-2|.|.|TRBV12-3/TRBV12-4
CASSSGDRGYTF
TGTGCCAGCAGTTCAGGTGATCGGGGCTACACCTTC
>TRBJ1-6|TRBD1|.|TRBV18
CASSLATGVGDSPLHF
TGTGCCAGCTCACTTGCGACAGGGGTAGGAGATTCACCCCTCCACTTT
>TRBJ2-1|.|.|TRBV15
CATSREILAEQFF
TGTGCCACCAGCAGAGAGATCCTAGCAGAGCAGTTCTTC
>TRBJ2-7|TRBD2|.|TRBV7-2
CASSLSLASGNPYEQYF
TGTGCCAGCAGCTTAAGTCTGGCTAGCGGGAACCCCTACGAGCAGTACTTC
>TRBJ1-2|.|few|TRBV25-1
CASSISERGSYGYTF
TGTGCCAGCAGTATCAGTGAGAGGGGGTCCTATGGCTACACCTTC
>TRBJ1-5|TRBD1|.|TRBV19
CASSRTPGQGGQNQPQHF
TGTGCCAGTAGCAGAACACCCGGACAGGGTGGGCAAAATCAGCCCCAGCATTTT